The 10 T cell receptor beta chains given below trace back to one sample, sequenced in a study of blood T cell repertoires in COVID-19. Produced via immunoSEQ multiplex PCR; TCRdb's table is partial and in-frame only. This table holds some 78,000 clones, about four fifths found once. The source material was peripheral blood. The receptors derive from a man aged 45-60 years with acute or convalescent COVID-19.

J is TRBJ1-1 and V is TRBV18; no clear D gene. The CDR3 sequence is 13 residues long. In germline, CDR1 is KGHSH, CDR2 LQKENI. V lost 4 bases to trimming and J lost 4 bases, with 10 bases between them. The CDR3 reads CASSLSRSTEAFF. The CDR3 bases are TGTGCCAGCTCACTATCGAGGAGCACTGAAGCTTTCTTT.

The rearrangement uses TRBV4-3 and TRBJ2-7; D may be TRBD1 (5 bases). V lost 3 bases to trimming and J lost 3 bases, with 18 bases between them. Germline lookup yields CDR1 LGHNA and CDR2 YSLEER. This CDR3 comprises 16 residues. CDR3 nucleotides: TGCGCCAGCAGCCAGGGGCTGTTAGGGGCTAGCTACGAGCAGTACTTC. Amino acids: CASSQGLLGASYEQYF.

This chain links TRBV12-3 or TRBV12-4 with TRBJ2-7; D is perhaps TRBD1 (6 bases). V lost 6 bases to trimming and J lost 3 bases, with 9 bases between them. This CDR3 region has 12 residues. The DNA of the CDR3 is TGTGCCAGCAGACAGGGAATCTACGAGCAGTACTTC. Encoded protein: CASRQGIYEQYF.

This sequence joins TRBV4-3 and TRBJ1-2; maybe TRBD1 (6 bases). The CDR3 length is 13 residues. Germline CDR1 LGHNA, CDR2 YSLEER. Trimming took off 6 bases at V and 0 bases at J, with 8 bases between the two ends. As DNA, the CDR3 is TGCGCCAGCAGTCAGGGGACTAACTATGGCTACACCTTC. Its protein product is CASSQGTNYGYTF.

The genes are TRBV7-2 and TRBJ2-3; 13 nucleotides line up with TRBD2. Germline V lookup: CDR1 SGHTA, CDR2 FQGNSA. This CDR3 spans 17 amino acids. V trimming: 2 bases; J trimming: 5 bases; junction bases outside the gene matches: 7. The CDR3 reads CASSLRGLAGRVDTQYF. CDR3 bases: TGTGCCAGCAGCTTAAGGGGACTAGCGGGGCGGGTAGATACGCAGTATTTT.

The chain combines TRBV9 with TRBJ2-7, with 7 bases fitting TRBD2. The CDR3 is 14 amino acids. Trimming took 4 bases from V and 2 from J; bases not matched to a gene: 6. Germline CDR1 reads SGDLS; CDR2 reads YYNGEE. The CDR3 is CASSPSGAPYEQYF. CDR3 in DNA: TGTGCCAGCAGCCCCAGCGGGGCCCCCTACGAGCAGTACTTC.

The chain uses TRBV7-9 and TRBJ2-7; D is perhaps TRBD2 (6 bases). Trimming cost V 8 bases and J 5 bases, with 19 bases left between them. The germline CDR1 and CDR2 sequences are SEHNR and FQNEAQ (reference sequence). The CDR3 covers 14 residues. The DNA of the CDR3 is TGTGCCAGCTCTACGCCCAGGAGGGGCGACGAGCAGTACTTC. Translated: CASSTPRRGDEQYF.

The DNA for the CDR3 is TGTGCCAGCAGCCTCACGAGACTAGCGGGAGGTTACGAGCAGTACTTC. Its protein is CASSLTRLAGGYEQYF. J is TRBJ2-7 and V is TRBV6-6, with TRBD2 matching over 13 bases. V gave up 6 bases and J gave up 4 bases; unmatched junction bases: 9. Germline CDR1 and CDR2: MNHNY and SVGAGI (reference sequence). The CDR3 covers 16 residues.

The chain combines TRBV2 with TRBJ2-1, with 9 bases lining up with TRBD1. The CDR3 length is 17 residues. Germline values: CDR1 SNHLY, CDR2 FYNNEI. V lost 1 base and J lost 5; bases outside the gene matches: 9. CDR3 in amino acids: CASSEDTGTGLNNEQFF. For the CDR3, the DNA is TGTGCCAGCAGTGAAGATACCGGGACAGGGCTTAACAATGAGCAGTTCTTC.

V gene TRBV9 combines with J gene TRBJ2-6, with TRBD1 matching 7 bases. This CDR3 spans 15 amino acids. Unmatched junction bases numbered 4, after V lost 5 bases and J lost 2 bases. Germline CDR1 SGDLS, CDR2 YYNGEE. The CDR3 nucleotides are TGTGCCAGCAGTGACAGGGACCCTGGGGCCAACGTCCTGACTTTC. This encodes CASSDRDPGANVLTF.